One and the same sample provided the 17 T cell receptor beta chains below, sequenced in a study of cytomegalovirus exposure and HLA in healthy donors. Data came from immunoSEQ multiplex PCR; TCRdb stores just in-frame clones and leaves some out. The sample lists around 190,000 clones; roughly nine tenths were seen once. The sample consisted of PBMCs. These receptors all come from a man aged 30 to 39 in good health and CMV-seropositive.

This sequence joins TRBV2 and TRBJ2-3; 10 bases are shared with TRBD2. This CDR3 comprises 15 residues. With V trimmed by 6 bases and J by 1 base, 4 bases remained unmatched. CDR1 is SNHLY and CDR2 is FYNNEI in the germline V gene. This chain's CDR3 is CASSESGGGTDTQYF. The CDR3 nucleotides are TGTGCCAGCAGCGAAAGCGGGGGGGGCACAGATACGCAGTATTTT. Full variable domain (remainder filled in from reference TRBV2 and TRBJ2-3): EPEVTQTPSHQVTQMGQEVILRCVPISNHLYFYWYRQILGQKVEFLVSFYNNEISEKSEIFDDQFSVERPDGSNFTLKIRSTKLEDSAMYFCASSESGGGTDTQYFGPGTRLTVL.

The J gene is TRBJ2-2, the V gene TRBV19, with no clear D. CDR1 is LNHDA and CDR2 is SQIVND in the germline V gene (reference sequence). The CDR3 covers 12 residues. Deletions cut 8 bases from V and 1 base from J, with 5 bases between. The CDR3 sequence: CASLGNTGELFF. The CDR3 DNA reads as TGTGCCAGTCTGGGGAACACCGGGGAGCTGTTTTTT.

The V call is TRBV23-1, the J call TRBJ2-7, with 10 nucleotides matching TRBD2. TRBV23-1 is classed as an ORF, of uncertain function. Trimming took 2 bases from V and 6 from J; bases not matched to a gene: 16. CDR3 length equals 18 residues. CDR3: CASSQRPPRGSGGIEQYF. In DNA form, the CDR3 reads TGCGCCAGCAGTCAACGCCCCCCCCGGGGTAGCGGGGGGATCGAGCAGTACTTC.

This clone was seen just once. V and J are TRBV19 and TRBJ2-7; 8 bases fit TRBD1. J was trimmed by 2 bases and V by 3 bases; bases with no gene match: 3. The germline CDR1 and CDR2 sequences are LNHDA and SQIVND (reference sequence). The CDR3 is made up of 14 amino acids. The CDR3 region is CASSMGQVTYEQYF. Here the CDR3 DNA reads TGTGCCAGTAGTATGGGACAGGTTACCTACGAGCAGTACTTC.

The V and J genes are TRBV9 and TRBJ1-6; D not resolved. This CDR3 spans 15 amino acids. From germline, CDR1 is SGDLS and CDR2 YYNGEE. Trimming took 3 bases from V and 8 from J, leaving 15 bases between them. The CDR3 DNA sequence: TGTGCCAGCAGCGCCGACAACTCGTGGGATTCACCCCTCCACTTT. The encoded protein is CASSADNSWDSPLHF.

This clone is a singleton in its sample. The chain links TRBV9 to TRBJ1-5; no firm D call. Trimming pared 0 bases from V and 0 bases from J, leaving 7 bases between. CDR3 length equals 15 residues. Germline V CDR1 and CDR2: SGDLS, YYNGEE. The CDR3 loop is CASSVGRSSNQPQHF. In DNA, the CDR3 is TGTGCCAGCAGCGTAGGGCGGAGTAGCAATCAGCCCCAGCATTTT.

On this clone itself: This sample includes further DNA sequences coding for the same CDR3. In DNA, the CDR3 is TGTGCCAGCAGCTTCTCCTACGAGCAGTACTTC. This encodes CASSFSYEQYF. The J gene is TRBJ2-7, the V gene TRBV5-6; D is undetermined. The CDR3 consists of 11 residues. V gave up 2 bases and J gave up 0 bases, with 0 bases separating them. CDR1 and CDR2 (germline): SGHDT, YYEEEE.

The V and J genes are TRBV29-1 and TRBJ2-1; D gene unclear. The CDR3 has 11 amino acids. Germline CDR1 and CDR2: SQVTM and ANQGSEA. The ends were cut back, 6 bases at V and 2 bases at J, with 5 bases in the middle. The DNA for the CDR3 is TGCAGCGTACCCCCCTACAATGAGCAGTTCTTC. It specifies CSVPPYNEQFF.

The chain links TRBV16 to TRBJ1-5; D might be TRBD1 (5 bases). CDR1 KGHSY and CDR2 FQNENV come from the germline V gene. The CDR3 is 14 amino acids. V lost 3 bases and J lost 6, with 12 bases in between. The CDR3 sequence is CASSHAGSAQPQHF. CDR3 coding DNA: TGTGCCAGCAGCCACGCAGGGTCGGCTCAGCCCCAGCATTTT.

The V call is TRBV4-1, the J call TRBJ1-5, with D hard to call. Trimming stripped 5 bases from V and 0 bases from J, with 2 bases between. CDR1 is MGHRA, CDR2 YSYEKL, per germline. The CDR3 is 12 residues long. CDR3 nucleotide sequence: TGCGCCAGCAGCTATAGCAATCAGCCCCAGCATTTT. Protein product: CASSYSNQPQHF.

The rearrangement joins TRBV6-5 to TRBJ2-5, with 7 bases that match TRBD1. The germline CDR1 and CDR2 sequences are MNHEY and SVGAGI. CDR3 size: 13 residues. With 7 bases clipped from V and 5 bases from J, the junction kept 7 bases outside the gene matches. DNA of the CDR3: TGTGCCAGCACCGACGACAGGGAGGAGACCCAGTACTTC. Protein: CASTDDREETQYF.

V and J are TRBV27 and TRBJ2-5; TRBD2 aligns across 7 bases. V dropped 5 bases and J dropped 5; count of bases not matched to a gene: 8. From germline, CDR1 is MNHEY and CDR2 SMNVEV (reference sequence). This CDR3 is built from 14 residues. CDR3 sequence reads: CASSMASGGETQYF. In DNA form, the CDR3 reads TGTGCCAGCAGTATGGCTAGCGGTGGGGAGACCCAGTACTTC.

The chain combines TRBV19 with TRBJ1-2, with D unresolved. V was pared by 8 bases and J by 0 bases, with 10 bases between. CDR1 and CDR2 from the germline V gene are LNHDA and SQIVND (reference sequence). The CDR3 totals 13 residues. CDR3 residues: CASFGGPNYGYTF. The DNA of the CDR3 is TGTGCCAGTTTCGGCGGCCCTAACTATGGCTACACCTTC.

The V gene is TRBV2, the J gene TRBJ2-7; TRBD1 matches at 8 bases. The CDR3 extends over 15 amino acids. V was clipped by 7 bases and J by 4 bases; unmatched bases: 12. Germline V gene sequence: CDR1 SNHLY, CDR2 FYNNEI. The CDR3, as DNA: TGTGCCAGCACTACTCATGGACAGGGTTCGTACGAGCAGTACTTC. This codes for CASTTHGQGSYEQYF.

The rearrangement uses TRBV5-1 and TRBJ2-3, with TRBD2 identical over 12 bases. Germline loops: CDR1 SGHRS, CDR2 YFSETQ. This CDR3 has 16 amino acids. V shed 4 bases, J shed 5 bases, and the junction held 8 bases outside the gene matches. In DNA form, the CDR3 reads TGCGCCAGCAGCCTGATGACTAGCGGGAGTAAAGATACGCAGTATTTT. This gives the protein CASSLMTSGSKDTQYF.

This chain links TRBV9 with TRBJ2-1; D remains unclear. Looked up from germline, CDR1 is SGDLS and CDR2 is YYNGEE. CDR3 length: 13 amino acids. The V end was cut by 4 bases, the J end by 5 bases, with 10 bases between. For the CDR3, the DNA is TGTGCCAGCAGCACAGAAGTGCACAATGAGCAGTTCTTC. This codes for CASSTEVHNEQFF.

The chain is built from TRBV19 and TRBJ1-1; 7 bases line up with TRBD1. CDR1 is LNHDA, CDR2 SQIVND, per germline (reference sequence). V was pared by 5 bases and J by 1 base, with 7 bases of the junction left unmatched. The CDR3 extends over 15 amino acids. The DNA for the CDR3 is TGTGCCAGTAGTCGTGGCAGGGGGAGGAACACTGAAGCTTTCTTT. Its protein product is CASSRGRGRNTEAFF.